This is a list of T cell receptor beta chains from one sample in a study of T-cell reconstitution after alpha-beta-depleted transplantation in children. TCRdb re-called the PCR reads with MiXCR, one entry per CDR3 protein. The table includes 200,000 to 250,000 distinct CDR3 sequences, around 8.9% detected once. Sample: PBMCs from the stem cell graft donor, taken from the stem cell graft. The receptors stem from a human donor who donated a stem cell graft to a child with SCID. Each CDR3 is given with its conserved first and last residue. Fields, in order: V gene, D gene, J gene, clone size, CDR3 protein, CDR3 DNA. A D gene is named only where the DNA matches it firmly. Part of the rows lack a size; the others show once, few, many or a class for expanded clones.

V gene: TRBV4-1; D gene: TRBD1; J gene: TRBJ2-1; clone size: many; CDR3 protein: CASSQRGQAPYNEQFF; CDR3 DNA: TGCGCCAGCAGCCAGAGGGGACAGGCGCCCTACAATGAGCAGTTCTTC
V gene: TRBV28; D gene: -; J gene: TRBJ1-5; clone size: many; CDR3 protein: CASSLLEANQPQHF; CDR3 DNA: TGTGCCAGCAGTTTATTGGAGGCAAATCAGCCCCAGCATTTT
V gene: TRBV4-1; D gene: TRBD1; J gene: TRBJ2-1; clone size: few; CDR3 protein: CASSRTRGTGRNEQFF; CDR3 DNA: TGCGCCAGCAGCCGAACACGGGGGACAGGGAGGAATGAGCAGTTCTTC
V gene: TRBV6-1; D gene: TRBD2; J gene: TRBJ2-2; clone size: -; CDR3 protein: CASGTSGFNTGELFF; CDR3 DNA: TGTGCCAGCGGGACTAGCGGGTTTAACACCGGGGAGCTGTTTTTT
V gene: TRBV7-9; D gene: -; J gene: TRBJ1-1; clone size: many; CDR3 protein: CASNNGRVNTEAFF; CDR3 DNA: TGTGCCAGCAACAACGGACGGGTAAACACTGAAGCTTTCTTT
V gene: TRBV7-9; D gene: TRBD1; J gene: TRBJ2-7; clone size: many; CDR3 protein: CASSSEWDSTYEQYF; CDR3 DNA: TGTGCCAGCAGTAGTGAGTGGGACAGCACCTACGAGCAGTACTTC
V gene: TRBV18; D gene: -; J gene: TRBJ1-3; clone size: many; CDR3 protein: CASSPPAGSGNTIYF; CDR3 DNA: TGTGCCAGCTCACCACCGGCAGGGTCTGGAAACACCATATATTTT
V gene: TRBV20-1; D gene: TRBD1; J gene: TRBJ1-1; clone size: -; CDR3 protein: CSATGQVATEAFF; CDR3 DNA: TGCAGTGCCACCGGACAGGTCGCGACTGAAGCTTTCTTT
V gene: TRBV20-1; D gene: -; J gene: TRBJ2-5; clone size: -; CDR3 protein: CSALGGGQETQYF; CDR3 DNA: TGCAGTGCTCTCGGTGGGGGTCAAGAGACCCAGTACTTC
V gene: TRBV4-1; D gene: -; J gene: TRBJ2-3; clone size: many; CDR3 protein: CASSPLMQGLDTQYF; CDR3 DNA: TGCGCCAGCAGCCCCTTGATGCAGGGGTTGGATACGCAGTATTTT
V gene: TRBV11-2; D gene: -; J gene: TRBJ1-4; clone size: many; CDR3 protein: CASSSPLTATPTNEKLFF; CDR3 DNA: TGTGCCAGCAGTTCCCCACTGACAGCTACACCAACTAATGAAAAACTGTTTTTT
V gene: TRBV7-9; D gene: TRBD2; J gene: TRBJ2-3; clone size: many; CDR3 protein: CASSPSAGVVKDTQYF; CDR3 DNA: TGTGCCAGCAGCCCTTCAGCGGGGGTGGTTAAGGATACGCAGTATTTT
V gene: TRBV19; D gene: -; J gene: TRBJ2-7; clone size: -; CDR3 protein: CASSMGRSYEQYF; CDR3 DNA: TGTGCCAGTAGTATGGGCAGATCCTACGAGCAGTACTTC
V gene: TRBV9; D gene: TRBD1; J gene: TRBJ1-4; clone size: -; CDR3 protein: CASSVAPRGHEKLFF; CDR3 DNA: TGTGCCAGCAGCGTAGCTCCCAGGGGGCACGAAAAACTGTTTTTT
V gene: TRBV7-2; D gene: -; J gene: TRBJ2-7; clone size: many; CDR3 protein: CASSSGSPYEQYF; CDR3 DNA: TGTGCCAGCAGCTCGGGCAGTCCCTACGAGCAGTACTTC
V gene: TRBV2; D gene: -; J gene: TRBJ1-5; clone size: many; CDR3 protein: CASRPMKNNQPQHF; CDR3 DNA: TGTGCCAGCAGACCCATGAAAAACAATCAGCCCCAGCATTTT
V gene: TRBV27; D gene: -; J gene: TRBJ1-4; clone size: many; CDR3 protein: CASSSWGSGEKLFF; CDR3 DNA: TGTGCCAGCAGTTCGTGGGGTTCGGGGGAAAAACTGTTTTTT
V gene: TRBV4-3; D gene: TRBD1; J gene: TRBJ1-4; clone size: many; CDR3 protein: CASSQDGQGRGEKLFF; CDR3 DNA: TGCGCCAGCAGCCAAGACGGACAGGGAAGAGGCGAAAAACTGTTTTTT
V gene: TRBV7-2; D gene: -; J gene: TRBJ2-3; clone size: -; CDR3 protein: CASSLMRDSTDTQYF; CDR3 DNA: TGTGCCAGCAGCTTAATGAGGGACAGCACAGATACGCAGTATTTT
V gene: TRBV20-1; D gene: -; J gene: TRBJ2-5; clone size: -; CDR3 protein: CSARAGGRETQYF; CDR3 DNA: TGCAGTGCTAGAGCAGGGGGGAGGGAGACCCAGTACTTC
V gene: TRBV7-2; D gene: -; J gene: TRBJ2-3; clone size: many; CDR3 protein: CASSYSTDTQYF; CDR3 DNA: TGTGCCAGCAGTTATTCCACAGATACGCAGTATTTT
V gene: TRBV20-1; D gene: -; J gene: TRBJ1-1; clone size: many; CDR3 protein: CSAPPPSHGSTEAFF; CDR3 DNA: TGCAGTGCTCCCCCCCCTTCGCACGGCAGCACTGAAGCTTTCTTT
V gene: TRBV4-3; D gene: -; J gene: TRBJ1-1; clone size: many; CDR3 protein: CASSQGPKNTEAFF; CDR3 DNA: TGCGCCAGCAGCCAAGGCCCCAAGAACACTGAAGCTTTCTTT
V gene: TRBV25-1; D gene: -; J gene: TRBJ2-3; clone size: many; CDR3 protein: CASLRGASDTQYF; CDR3 DNA: TGTGCCAGCCTAAGAGGAGCTTCAGATACGCAGTATTTT
V gene: TRBV5-4; D gene: -; J gene: TRBJ2-5; clone size: -; CDR3 protein: CASSATVQETQYF; CDR3 DNA: TGTGCCAGCAGCGCGACAGTCCAAGAGACCCAGTACTTC
V gene: TRBV7-8; D gene: TRBD1; J gene: TRBJ1-4; clone size: many; CDR3 protein: CASSLDRQGRYNEKLFF; CDR3 DNA: TGTGCCAGCAGCTTGGACCGACAGGGGCGATATAATGAAAAACTGTTTTTT
V gene: TRBV20-1; D gene: -; J gene: TRBJ1-1; clone size: many; CDR3 protein: CSARATGPGNTEAFF; CDR3 DNA: TGCAGTGCTAGAGCGACGGGGCCAGGGAACACTGAAGCTTTCTTT
V gene: TRBV27; D gene: -; J gene: TRBJ2-7; clone size: many; CDR3 protein: CASSPRTETGNEQYF; CDR3 DNA: TGTGCCAGCAGCCCCAGGACCGAAACAGGAAACGAGCAGTACTTC
V gene: TRBV5-5; D gene: -; J gene: TRBJ2-7; clone size: many; CDR3 protein: CASSSSPTETYEQYF; CDR3 DNA: TGTGCCAGCAGCTCGAGCCCGACAGAGACCTACGAGCAGTACTTC
V gene: TRBV5-1; D gene: -; J gene: TRBJ1-2; clone size: -; CDR3 protein: CASSWRASDLRPGYTF; CDR3 DNA: TGCGCCAGCAGTTGGCGTGCCTCAGACCTGCGGCCGGGCTACACCTTC
V gene: TRBV4-3; D gene: -; J gene: TRBJ2-7; clone size: many; CDR3 protein: CASSQNQGEHNEQYF; CDR3 DNA: TGCGCCAGCAGCCAAAATCAGGGTGAACATAACGAGCAGTACTTC
V gene: TRBV28; D gene: -; J gene: TRBJ2-1; clone size: many; CDR3 protein: CASTSRGALNEQFF; CDR3 DNA: TGTGCCAGCACTTCCCGGGGGGCGCTGAATGAGCAGTTCTTC
V gene: TRBV15; D gene: -; J gene: TRBJ2-3; clone size: many; CDR3 protein: CATSRTGKRDTQYF; CDR3 DNA: TGTGCCACCAGCAGAACGGGGAAGAGAGATACGCAGTATTTT
V gene: TRBV30; D gene: -; J gene: TRBJ2-4; clone size: many; CDR3 protein: CAWSPPGVRAKNIQYF; CDR3 DNA: TGTGCCTGGAGTCCCCCGGGCGTCCGGGCCAAAAACATTCAGTACTTC
V gene: TRBV19; D gene: -; J gene: TRBJ1-5; clone size: many; CDR3 protein: CASSMSEYQHF; CDR3 DNA: TGTGCCAGTAGTATGTCGGAATACCAGCATTTT
V gene: TRBV5-1; D gene: TRBD1; J gene: TRBJ1-1; clone size: many; CDR3 protein: CASSDRDRETEAFF; CDR3 DNA: TGCGCCAGCAGCGACCGGGACAGGGAGACTGAAGCTTTCTTT
V gene: TRBV7-9; D gene: -; J gene: TRBJ2-6; clone size: -; CDR3 protein: CASSLRGGANVLTF; CDR3 DNA: TGTGCCAGCAGCTTACGTGGTGGGGCCAACGTCCTGACTTTC
V gene: TRBV5-1; D gene: TRBD2; J gene: TRBJ2-5; clone size: many; CDR3 protein: CASSFHRLAEGTQYF; CDR3 DNA: TGCGCCAGCAGCTTTCACAGACTAGCGGAGGGGACCCAGTACTTC
V gene: TRBV20-1; D gene: -; J gene: TRBJ1-5; clone size: many; CDR3 protein: CSAGGGGSYSNQPQHF; CDR3 DNA: TGCAGTGCTGGGGGTGGAGGCTCTTATAGCAATCAGCCCCAGCATTTT
V gene: TRBV28; D gene: -; J gene: TRBJ2-5; clone size: many; CDR3 protein: CASSDFSGLGETQYF; CDR3 DNA: TGTGCCAGCAGCGATTTTAGTGGGCTGGGAGAGACCCAGTACTTC
V gene: TRBV7-9; D gene: -; J gene: TRBJ1-4; clone size: -; CDR3 protein: CASSFRQGPEKLFF; CDR3 DNA: TGTGCCAGCAGCTTTAGGCAGGGCCCCGAAAAACTGTTTTTT
V gene: TRBV12-3/TRBV12-4; D gene: -; J gene: TRBJ2-3; clone size: many; CDR3 protein: CASSFRGDGTDTQYF; CDR3 DNA: TGTGCCAGCAGTTTTCGGGGAGATGGCACAGATACGCAGTATTTT
V gene: TRBV5-6; D gene: -; J gene: TRBJ2-1; clone size: many; CDR3 protein: CASSSSGTIGRNSEQFF; CDR3 DNA: TGTGCCAGCAGCTCTTCCGGGACCATCGGTAGGAATAGTGAGCAGTTCTTC
V gene: TRBV5-5; D gene: -; J gene: TRBJ1-1; clone size: many; CDR3 protein: CASSLEVGMGAFF; CDR3 DNA: TGTGCCAGCAGCTTGGAGGTGGGGATGGGCGCTTTCTTT
V gene: TRBV30; D gene: -; J gene: TRBJ1-2; clone size: few; CDR3 protein: CAWSSPLLYGYTF; CDR3 DNA: TGTGCCTGGAGTTCCCCGCTCCTCTATGGCTACACCTTC
V gene: TRBV12-3/TRBV12-4; D gene: TRBD1; J gene: TRBJ1-2; clone size: many; CDR3 protein: CASSSRQGLGYTF; CDR3 DNA: TGTGCCAGCAGTTCCAGACAGGGCTTGGGCTACACCTTC
V gene: TRBV5-1; D gene: TRBD2; J gene: TRBJ2-3; clone size: many; CDR3 protein: CASQSLADTDTQYF; CDR3 DNA: TGCGCCAGCCAATCGCTAGCGGACACAGATACGCAGTATTTT
V gene: TRBV20-1; D gene: TRBD2; J gene: TRBJ2-5; clone size: many; CDR3 protein: CSARAGGGGEETQYF; CDR3 DNA: TGCAGTGCTAGAGCGGGAGGGGGGGGAGAAGAGACCCAGTACTTC
V gene: TRBV28; D gene: TRBD1; J gene: TRBJ1-1; clone size: many; CDR3 protein: CASSHPPHFIRDRGVNTEAFF; CDR3 DNA: TGTGCCAGCAGTCATCCCCCTCATTTCATCCGGGACAGGGGGGTGAACACTGAAGCTTTCTTT
V gene: TRBV20-1; D gene: -; J gene: TRBJ2-7; clone size: many; CDR3 protein: CSAQRTISTSHEQYF; CDR3 DNA: TGCAGTGCCCAAAGGACTATTTCAACGTCGCACGAGCAGTACTTC
V gene: TRBV20-1; D gene: TRBD1; J gene: TRBJ1-1; clone size: -; CDR3 protein: CSAVQGVNTEAFF; CDR3 DNA: TGCAGTGCAGTACAGGGGGTGAACACTGAAGCTTTCTTT
V gene: TRBV5-1; D gene: -; J gene: TRBJ1-2; clone size: many; CDR3 protein: CASANSYGYTF; CDR3 DNA: TGCGCCAGCGCGAACAGCTATGGCTACACCTTC
V gene: TRBV12-3/TRBV12-4; D gene: -; J gene: TRBJ1-3; clone size: many; CDR3 protein: CASSSLGRNTIYF; CDR3 DNA: TGTGCCAGCAGTTCCCTAGGGCGAAACACCATATATTTT
V gene: TRBV24-1; D gene: TRBD2; J gene: TRBJ2-2; clone size: many; CDR3 protein: CATSAPGGTGELFF; CDR3 DNA: TGTGCCACCAGTGCTCCGGGGGGCACCGGGGAGCTGTTTTTT
V gene: TRBV12-3/TRBV12-4; D gene: -; J gene: TRBJ1-5; clone size: many; CDR3 protein: CASEDSHSNQPQHF; CDR3 DNA: TGTGCCAGCGAGGACAGCCATAGCAATCAGCCCCAGCATTTT
V gene: TRBV7-9; D gene: TRBD1; J gene: TRBJ1-2; clone size: many; CDR3 protein: CASSLAGGQGRDGYTF; CDR3 DNA: TGTGCCAGCAGCTTAGCGGGAGGACAGGGAAGAGATGGCTACACCTTC
V gene: TRBV5-1; D gene: TRBD1; J gene: TRBJ2-3; clone size: many; CDR3 protein: CASSVTGVIATDTQYF; CDR3 DNA: TGCGCCAGCAGCGTGACAGGGGTAATCGCCACAGATACGCAGTATTTT
V gene: TRBV20-1; D gene: -; J gene: TRBJ1-1; clone size: many; CDR3 protein: CSAKSRMNTEAFF; CDR3 DNA: TGCAGTGCGAAATCCCGAATGAACACTGAAGCTTTCTTT
V gene: TRBV20-1; D gene: TRBD2; J gene: TRBJ2-7; clone size: many; CDR3 protein: CSALAGGTVEQYF; CDR3 DNA: TGCAGTGCTTTAGCGGGGGGGACCGTCGAGCAGTACTTC